This is a list of T cell receptor beta chains from one sample in a study of blood T cell repertoires in COVID-19. Some clones are missing from TCRdb's copy, which holds only in-frame ones; the method was immunoSEQ multiplex PCR. The table shows fewer than 150,000 clones, with around 87% occurring only once. The sequenced sample was peripheral blood. The receptor set was obtained from an older woman with acute or convalescent COVID-19. The CDR3 runs from the conserved cysteine through the conserved F or W. The D gene is left open where the match is weak. Clone size, where shown, is once, few, many, or a class for clones that have expanded.

TRBV18	TRBJ2-2	NA	NA	CASSPPRVGELFF	TGTGCCAGCTCACCACCGAGAGTGGGGGAGCTGTTTTTT
TRBV28	TRBJ2-7	once	TRBD2	CASREGGTYEQYF	TGTGCCAGCAGGGAGGGAGGGACCTACGAGCAGTACTTC
TRBV11-2	TRBJ2-1	NA	NA	CASSAPGNEQFF	TGTGCCAGCAGCGCTCCGGGAAATGAGCAGTTCTTC
TRBV7-9	TRBJ2-2	NA	TRBD2	CASSRGSLTGELFF	TGTGCCAGCAGCCGCGGGAGCCTCACCGGGGAGCTGTTTTTT
TRBV11-2	TRBJ2-2	NA	TRBD2	CASSPRASGNTGELFF	TGTGCCAGCAGCCCAAGGGCTAGCGGGAACACCGGGGAGCTGTTTTTT
TRBV6-5	TRBJ2-2	NA	NA	CASTNWGVTGELFF	TGTGCCAGCACTAACTGGGGGGTCACCGGGGAGCTGTTTTTT
TRBV6-1	TRBJ2-1	few	TRBD2	CASSDLRGGVYYNEQFF	TGTGCCAGCAGTGATCTACGGGGGGGGGTTTACTACAATGAGCAGTTCTTC
TRBV29-1	TRBJ2-7	few	NA	CSVQTPNPYEQYF	TGCAGCGTTCAGACTCCCAACCCCTACGAGCAGTACTTC
TRBV12-3/TRBV12-4	TRBJ1-1	NA	NA	CASSFASGTEAFF	TGTGCCAGCAGTTTCGCCTCCGGGACTGAAGCTTTCTTT
TRBV5-1	TRBJ2-1	once	NA	CASSLGGHLKVNEQFF	TGCGCCAGCAGCTTGGGGGGACACTTGAAGGTTAATGAGCAGTTCTTC
TRBV2	TRBJ1-2	NA	NA	CASSESGGGYTF	TGTGCCAGCAGTGAATCGGGGGGTGGCTACACCTTC
TRBV18	TRBJ2-1	once	NA	CASSLSGRGVLNNEQFF	TGTGCCAGCTCACTGTCGGGGCGGGGTGTATTAAACAATGAGCAGTTCTTC
TRBV3-1/TRBV3-2	TRBJ1-2	NA	TRBD1	CASSRTRDRVEGYTF	TGTGCCAGCAGCCGGACCCGGGACAGGGTAGAGGGCTACACCTTC
TRBV9	TRBJ1-2	NA	TRBD1	CASSVVRTGEGYTF	TGTGCCAGCAGCGTAGTTAGGACAGGGGAGGGCTACACCTTC
TRBV24-1	TRBJ2-1	NA	TRBD2	CATSDFSSAGGGNEQFF	TGTGCCACCAGTGATTTTTCTTCAGCGGGAGGGGGAAATGAGCAGTTCTTC
TRBV18	TRBJ1-4	NA	TRBD1	CASSPGQANIEKLFF	TGTGCCAGCTCTCCGGGACAGGCCAACATCGAAAAACTGTTTTTT
TRBV6-1	TRBJ2-7	NA	TRBD1	CASSDRQGTYEQYF	TGTGCCAGCAGTGACCGACAGGGTACCTACGAGCAGTACTTC
TRBV7-6	TRBJ2-5	NA	TRBD2	CASSLGTKETQYF	TGTGCCAGCAGCCTAGGGACTAAAGAGACCCAGTACTTC
TRBV29-1	TRBJ2-7	NA	TRBD1	CSVEDPQDRYEQYF	TGCAGCGTTGAAGACCCCCAGGACAGGTATGAGCAGTACTTC
TRBV12-3/TRBV12-4	TRBJ2-1	NA	NA	CASSVLVEQFF	TGTGCCAGCAGTGTACTAGTTGAGCAGTTCTTC
TRBV30	TRBJ1-1	NA	TRBD1	CAWAEGARPNTEAFF	TGTGCCTGGGCGGAGGGGGCCCGTCCGAACACTGAAGCTTTCTTT
TRBV6-5	TRBJ1-6	NA	TRBD1	CASQQGDSPLHF	TGTGCCAGCCAACAGGGGGATTCACCCCTCCACTTT
TRBV9	TRBJ2-1	NA	TRBD2	CASSVKAGGNNEQFF	TGTGCCAGCAGCGTAAAAGCGGGAGGAAACAATGAGCAGTTCTTC
TRBV21-1	TRBJ1-6	NA	NA	CASSSGYRDIHSPLHF	TGTGCCAGCAGCTCGGGGTACAGGGATATCCATTCACCCCTCCACTTT
TRBV7-9	TRBJ1-1	NA	NA	CASFGEMNTEAFF	TGTGCCTCCTTCGGGGAAATGAACACTGAAGCTTTCTTT
TRBV18	TRBJ2-3	NA	TRBD1	CASSPQRQGASTDTQYF	TGTGCCAGCTCACCACAACGCCAGGGGGCCTCCACAGATACGCAGTATTTT
TRBV10-3	TRBJ2-7	NA	TRBD2	CAISESPSRTSGNYEQYF	TGTGCCATCAGTGAATCCCCCAGCCGGACTAGCGGAAACTACGAGCAGTACTTC
TRBV6-1	TRBJ2-5	NA	NA	CASSEVRPGPNQGTQYF	TGTGCCAGCAGTGAAGTAAGGCCAGGGCCAAATCAGGGGACCCAGTACTTC
TRBV18	TRBJ1-3	NA	NA	CASSPLGVTGNTIYF	TGTGCCAGCTCACCCTTGGGAGTTACTGGAAACACCATATATTTT
TRBV20-1	TRBJ2-1	few	NA	CSARRTSEQFF	TGCAGTGCTAGACGGACATCTGAGCAGTTCTTC
TRBV27	TRBJ2-5	NA	TRBD1	CASSLRTGKETQYF	TGTGCCAGCAGTTTACGGACAGGGAAAGAGACCCAGTACTTC
TRBV6-1	TRBJ1-4	NA	NA	CASSEGSESEKLFF	TGTGCCAGCAGTGAAGGAAGTGAGTCAGAAAAACTGTTTTTT
TRBV24-1	TRBJ1-2	NA	NA	CATSGAQNYGYTF	TGTGCCACCAGTGGAGCGCAGAACTATGGCTACACCTTC
TRBV9	TRBJ1-2	NA	TRBD1	CASSVGGRTGVDGYTF	TGTGCCAGCAGCGTAGGGGGAAGGACAGGGGTAGATGGCTACACCTTC
TRBV29-1	TRBJ2-2	NA	NA	CSASENTGELFF	TGCAGCGCATCAGAGAACACCGGGGAGCTGTTTTTT
TRBV28	TRBJ2-7	NA	NA	CASSLGTYYEQYF	TGTGCCAGCAGTTTGGGGACTTACTACGAGCAGTACTTC
TRBV15	TRBJ1-6	NA	NA	CATSRDAGSGYSPLHF	TGTGCCACCAGCAGAGATGCGGGCAGCGGCTATTCACCCCTCCACTTT
TRBV3-1/TRBV3-2	TRBJ1-6	NA	NA	CASSPGRLRSPLHF	TGTGCCAGCAGCCCAGGGAGGCTACGTTCACCCCTCCACTTT
TRBV29-1	TRBJ1-4	NA	NA	CSVGSGLVNEKLFF	TGCAGCGTTGGAAGCGGGCTAGTTAATGAAAAACTGTTTTTT
TRBV3-1/TRBV3-2	TRBJ1-2	NA	NA	CASSQEGSLYGYTF	TGTGCCAGCAGCCAAGAGGGGAGCCTCTATGGCTACACCTTC
TRBV3-1/TRBV3-2	TRBJ1-5	NA	NA	CASSQNLRLNQPQHF	TGTGCCAGCAGCCAAAACCTGCGGCTCAATCAGCCCCAGCATTTT
TRBV5-1	TRBJ1-4	NA	TRBD1	CASSPDRGHGEKLFF	TGCGCCAGCAGCCCGGACAGGGGGCATGGAGAAAAACTGTTTTTT
TRBV29-1	TRBJ1-2	NA	TRBD1	CSVEGGTGDNGYTF	TGCAGCGTTGAAGGCGGGACAGGGGATAATGGCTACACCTTC
TRBV30	TRBJ1-2	NA	NA	CAWSPSLTNYGYTF	TGTGCCTGGAGCCCGTCGCTAACTAACTATGGCTACACCTTC
TRBV5-1	TRBJ2-3	NA	TRBD2	CASSLVGTSGRGADTQYF	TGCGCCAGCAGCTTGGTGGGGACTAGCGGGAGAGGTGCAGATACGCAGTATTTT
TRBV11-1	TRBJ2-1	once	TRBD2	CASSLTGTSGYNEQFF	TGTGCCAGCAGCCTAACCGGGACTAGCGGGTACAATGAGCAGTTCTTC
TRBV5-6	TRBJ1-4	NA	NA	CASSLGIRGEKLFF	TGTGCCAGCAGCTTGGGTATTCGGGGTGAAAAACTGTTTTTT
TRBV5-1	TRBJ1-1	NA	TRBD1	CASSSENRGIYTEAFF	TGCGCCAGCAGCTCCGAAAACAGGGGAATTTACACTGAAGCTTTCTTT
TRBV7-3	TRBJ1-6	NA	TRBD1	CASSPGQASPLHF	TGTGCCAGCAGCCCCGGACAGGCTTCACCCCTCCACTTT
TRBV19	TRBJ1-5	once	NA	CASSITWSQPQHF	TGTGCCAGTAGTATAACATGGAGTCAGCCCCAGCATTTT
TRBV6-1	TRBJ1-1	NA	TRBD1	CASTNPGQGNTEAFF	TGTGCCAGCACCAACCCGGGACAGGGGAACACTGAAGCTTTCTTT
TRBV7-8	TRBJ1-1	once	NA	CASFVSGHPFDSEAFF	TGTGCCAGCTTTGTCTCGGGACACCCGTTCGACTCTGAAGCTTTCTTT
TRBV13	TRBJ2-2	NA	NA	CASSLGAGSNTGELFF	TGTGCCAGCAGCTTAGGGGCGGGGTCGAACACCGGGGAGCTGTTTTTT
TRBV14	TRBJ2-1	NA	TRBD2	CASSQPLAGVSYNEQFF	TGTGCCAGCAGCCAGCCGCTAGCGGGAGTGTCTTACAATGAGCAGTTCTTC
TRBV19	TRBJ1-5	NA	NA	CASQGIGNQPQHF	TGTGCCAGTCAGGGAATTGGCAATCAGCCCCAGCATTTT
TRBV9	TRBJ2-1	NA	NA	CASSVRTSMDEQFF	TGTGCCAGCAGCGTCCGTACTAGTATGGATGAGCAGTTCTTC
TRBV5-1	TRBJ1-1	NA	TRBD1	CASSSDQGVSTEAFF	TGCGCCAGCAGTTCCGATCAGGGGGTTAGCACTGAAGCTTTCTTT